The rows below give T cell receptor beta chains drawn from one sample of a study of T cell responses to AZD1222 COVID-19 vaccine. Using immunoSEQ multiplex PCR, the repertoire was profiled, and TCRdb retains in-frame clones only, with some absent. This table holds about 180,000 clones, roughly 94% found once. The sequenced sample was peripheral blood, obtained 28 days after the second AZD1222 dose. These receptors were obtained from an adult who received the AZD1222 COVID-19 vaccine. Each CDR3 is given with its conserved first and last residue. A D gene is named only where the DNA matches it firmly. Only part of the rows carry a size: once, few, many, or a class if the clone is expanded.

clone_size: NA; cdr3_length: 16; d_call: TRBD1; v_call: TRBV19; j_call: TRBJ2-7; cdr3_nt: TGTGCCAGTAGTAAGCCAGGGGGAACTAGCTCCTACGAGCAGTACTTC; cdr3_aa: CASSKPGGTSSYEQYF
clone_size: once; cdr3_length: 14; d_call: NA; v_call: TRBV10-2; j_call: TRBJ2-7; cdr3_nt: TGCGCCAGCAGCGAAGACAGTAACTCCTACGAGCAGTACTTC; cdr3_aa: CASSEDSNSYEQYF
clone_size: NA; cdr3_length: 16; d_call: NA; v_call: TRBV3-1/TRBV3-2; j_call: TRBJ2-7; cdr3_nt: TGTGCCAGCAGCCCCGGATCGTGGGCCACCGACTACGAGCAGTACTTC; cdr3_aa: CASSPGSWATDYEQYF
clone_size: NA; cdr3_length: 14; d_call: TRBD1; v_call: TRBV7-8; j_call: TRBJ2-7; cdr3_nt: TGTGCCAGCAGCATACAGGGGGTTTCCTACGAGCAGTACTTC; cdr3_aa: CASSIQGVSYEQYF
clone_size: NA; cdr3_length: 17; d_call: NA; v_call: TRBV6-1; j_call: TRBJ2-7; cdr3_nt: TGTGCCAGCAGTGAAAGTTTTGGTGCGAATAACTACTACGAGCAGTACTTC; cdr3_aa: CASSESFGANNYYEQYF
clone_size: NA; cdr3_length: 14; d_call: NA; v_call: TRBV7-6; j_call: TRBJ2-7; cdr3_nt: TGTGCCAGCAGCTTAGATCTGGGGGTGGGGGAGCAGTACTTC; cdr3_aa: CASSLDLGVGEQYF
clone_size: NA; cdr3_length: 14; d_call: NA; v_call: TRBV7-2; j_call: TRBJ1-2; cdr3_nt: TGTGCCAGCAGCTTAGACATCCGAGTGAGGGGCTACACCTTC; cdr3_aa: CASSLDIRVRGYTF
clone_size: NA; cdr3_length: 13; d_call: TRBD1; v_call: TRBV6-5; j_call: TRBJ1-5; cdr3_nt: TGTGCCAGCGGGACAGGGGAGCATCAGCCCCAGCATTTT; cdr3_aa: CASGTGEHQPQHF
clone_size: NA; cdr3_length: 14; d_call: NA; v_call: TRBV19; j_call: TRBJ2-7; cdr3_nt: TGTGCCAGTAGTATAGCCGCAGACGCCTACGAGCAGTACTTC; cdr3_aa: CASSIAADAYEQYF
clone_size: NA; cdr3_length: 11; d_call: NA; v_call: TRBV30; j_call: TRBJ2-5; cdr3_nt: TGTGCCTGGGGGTATCAAGAGACCCAGTACTTC; cdr3_aa: CAWGYQETQYF
clone_size: NA; cdr3_length: 17; d_call: NA; v_call: TRBV27; j_call: TRBJ2-7; cdr3_nt: TGTGCCAGCTCTCTTACCCCGGCAGGGGCAAGCCCCTACGAGCAGTACTTC; cdr3_aa: CASSLTPAGASPYEQYF
clone_size: NA; cdr3_length: 15; d_call: NA; v_call: TRBV19; j_call: TRBJ1-2; cdr3_nt: TGTGCCAGTAGTATTTTGGCAACAGCGAAGTATGGCTACACCTTC; cdr3_aa: CASSILATAKYGYTF
clone_size: NA; cdr3_length: 14; d_call: NA; v_call: TRBV6-6; j_call: TRBJ1-3; cdr3_nt: TGTGCCAGCAGTTACTCGGGGAGTGGAAACACCATATATTTT; cdr3_aa: CASSYSGSGNTIYF
clone_size: once; cdr3_length: 12; d_call: NA; v_call: TRBV7-9; j_call: TRBJ1-2; cdr3_nt: TGTGCCAGCAGCTTAGTACTCGATGGCTACACCTTC; cdr3_aa: CASSLVLDGYTF